This T cell receptor beta chain emerged from a study of CD8+ T cells in alopecia areata. Details on this clone: Its antigen is unidentified. Other DNA sequences in the same sample also yield this CDR3.

Germline values: CDR1 GTSNPN, CDR2 SVGIG (reference sequence). V lost 5 bases to trimming and J lost 3 bases; unmatched junction nucleotides: 0. The CDR3 consists of 12 residues. Study-level findings and limits: Greater clonality was observed in lesional scalp samples, especially alopecia totalis/universalis, versus normal scalp. Scalp and blood samples kept many expanded lesional clones throughout tofacitinib. Tofacitinib significantly lowered scalp clonality and expanded CD8+ clones among the top 100.

Regarding treatment: oral pan-JAK inhibitor, 5-10 mg twice daily. Investigators sorted PBMCs to obtain both CD4+ and CD8+ T cells. Following RNA extraction, reverse transcription yielded cDNA that acted as the sequencing template. The protocol was immunoSEQ multiplex PCR, while the TCRdb copy is restricted to in-frame clones and leaves out a portion. The table has 150,000 to 200,000 clones, roughly 60% seen once. The chain recombines TRBV30 with TRBJ2-2; TRBD2 aligns across 7 bases. The sample consisted of CD4+ T cells sorted from blood, taken at week 24, from a patient treated with tofacitinib. This TCR derives from a human donor with alopecia areata. This CDR3 reads CAWRGDTGELFF. The DNA for the CDR3 is TGTGCCTGGCGGGGGGACACCGGGGAGCTGTTTTTT.